This entry lists 14 T cell receptor beta chains sequenced from one sample in a study of monozygotic twins with inflammatory bowel disease. From the 5' RACE reads, TCRdb lists one entry per CDR3 protein and no DNA. Its clone listing holds some 170,000 distinct CDR3 sequences. Input material: blood. The receptor source for this set is a human donor with ulcerative colitis or Crohn's disease, or a healthy co-twin of an affected twin (not recorded which).

J is TRBJ2-1 and V is TRBV5-1; TCRdb indicates TRBD2, and absent DNA this call remains unverified. This CDR3 comprises 15 residues. Looked up from germline, CDR1 is SGHRS and CDR2 is YFSETQ. The CDR3 loop is CASSLRPSGDNEQFF.

The J gene is TRBJ2-5, the V gene TRBV4-2; the TRBD2 assignment by TCRdb is unverifiable without DNA. Germline CDR1 is LGHNA and CDR2 is YNFKEQ. The CDR3 has 13 residues. The CDR3 loop is CASVPGSQETQYF.

The genes are TRBV9 and TRBJ2-7; the D call from TCRdb, TRBD2, cannot be confirmed without DNA. The CDR3 is 15 residues long. Germline V CDR1 and CDR2: SGDLS, YYNGEE. Here the CDR3 reads CASSSSGLALYEQYF.

The chain has TRBV9 and TRBJ1-2. In germline, CDR1 is SGDLS, CDR2 YYNGEE. The CDR3 is 16 residues long. CDR3 sequence reads: CASSGRRNTPNYGYTF.

This chain uses TRBV28 with TRBJ1-5. This CDR3 comprises 16 residues. From germline, CDR1 is MDHEN and CDR2 SYDVKM. The CDR3 sequence is CASGQGGTSSNQPQHF.

The chain is built from TRBV7-2 and TRBJ1-1. The germline gives CDR1 SGHTA, CDR2 FQGNSA. This CDR3 has 14 residues. This CDR3 is CASSLVVGDTEAFF.

The rearrangement joins TRBV4-1 to TRBJ1-2; TCRdb's assignment of TRBD1 cannot be checked, as there is no DNA. Germline CDR1 and CDR2: MGHRA and YSYEKL. The CDR3 has 16 residues. The CDR3: CASSQDRTGRNYGYTF.

V gene TRBV5-1 combines with J gene TRBJ2-3; the D call of TRBD2 rests on TCRdb alone, since no DNA is present to check it. The CDR3 has 14 amino acids. Per the germline V gene, CDR1 is SGHRS and CDR2 is YFSETQ. Here the CDR3 reads CASSWSGGTDTQYF.

The V and J genes are TRBV7-2 and TRBJ2-7; absent DNA, TCRdb's TRBD2 call cannot be checked. The germline gives CDR1 SGHTA, CDR2 FQGNSA. This CDR3 comprises 15 residues. This chain's CDR3 is CASSLYSGRTYEQYF.

J is TRBJ2-7 and V is TRBV28; TCRdb names TRBD2, which stays unverified in the absence of DNA. In germline, CDR1 is MDHEN, CDR2 SYDVKM. The CDR3 totals 13 residues. The CDR3 loop is CASRSGGPYEQHF.

The genes are TRBV27 and TRBJ2-7; the D call of TRBD1 rests on TCRdb alone, since no DNA is present to check it. CDR3 size: 13 residues. Germline values: CDR1 MNHEY, CDR2 SMNVEV (reference sequence). The CDR3 region is CASSWTGVTEQYF.

This chain links TRBV12-3 or TRBV12-4 with TRBJ1-4. The CDR3 contains 15 residues. The CDR3 is CASSPGGMANEKLFF.

The chain uses TRBV7-8 and TRBJ2-2; TCRdb's D gene call, TRBD2, goes unchecked for lack of DNA. The CDR3 extends over 17 amino acids. Germline CDR1 SGHVS, CDR2 FQNEAQ. CDR3 residues: CASTRLAGGEPQGELFF.

This chain links TRBV5-1 with TRBJ2-6; there is no DNA to check the TCRdb D call of TRBD1. Germline V CDR1 and CDR2: SGHRS, YFSETQ. The CDR3 has 15 residues. CDR3 sequence: CASNRPLSGANVLTF.